This T cell receptor beta chain was recovered during a study of blood T cell repertoires in COVID-19. This table comes from immunoSEQ multiplex PCR, and its TCRdb copy is limited to in-frame clones, with some not included. The profile shows tens of thousands of clones, about 93% of them singletons. Germline V gene data show CDR1 as SGDLS and CDR2 as YYNGEE. V dropped 3 bases and J dropped 7; count of bases not matched to a gene: 10. This CDR3 is 16 amino acids long. The chain joins TRBV9 to TRBJ1-6, with 7 bases aligning to TRBD1. This TCR derives from a woman aged 80 or older with acute or convalescent COVID-19. Sequenced: peripheral blood. DNA of the CDR3: TGTGCCAGCAGCGGCCCCCGGGACAGTAAAAATTCACCCCTCCACTTT. It is translated as CASSGPRDSKNSPLHF.